This TCR beta chain was captured by sequencing in a study of T cell clonality in common variable immunodeficiency. Study observations and caveats: CVID subjects had higher TCRbeta clonality than healthy controls, most marked in about a third. What drives increased CVID clonality needs T cell subpopulation sequencing. Fewer deletions and N-nucleotide insertions were reportedly seen in common variable immunodeficiency TCR beta sequences. Fewer TCRbeta clones were shared among CVID subjects than controls.

CVID subjects were around 14 female and 29 male, aged roughly 8 to 65. Profiled with immunoSEQ multiplex PCR; TCRdb holds only in-frame clones, not every one. Singletons are absent from the sample, which has 15,000 to 25,000 clones. This clone was picked up a small number of times. Its antigen is unidentified. The DNA ends 3 residues before the CDR3 does, and the rest of the CDR3 is filled in from the germline J gene. This CDR3 is 14 amino acids long. Germline loops: CDR1 SGHRS, CDR2 YFSETQ. Trimming removed 4 bases from V and 1 base from J, with 9 bases in between. The material sequenced was peripheral blood mononuclear cells. The chain carries TRBV5-1 and TRBJ1-3; D might be TRBD1 (6 bases). This TCR came from a human donor with common variable immunodeficiency. The CDR3 DNA, read in part, is TGCGCCAGCAGCGCACAGGGTTCTGGAAACACC. Its translation is CASSAQGSGNT. In full, the CDR3 reads CASSAQGSGNTIYF.